The clone carrying this T cell receptor beta chain qualifies as medium-sized. Its specificity is not known. This sample was included in a study of CD8 T cells in ankylosing spondylitis. Study results and caveats: Earlier reports found some motif variants in synovial fluid and blood in reactive arthritis.

TCRdb re-analysed the 5' RACE reads in MiXCR, keeping a single row per CDR3 protein. The sample includes 300,000 to 400,000 distinct CDR3 sequences, about 15% of them seen just once. The length of the CDR3 is 15 residues. V lost 3 bases and J 1 base, leaving 10 bases between the germline ends. Source material: blood, either unsorted or a sorted T cell fraction (not recorded which). This sequence originates from a male donor with ankylosing spondylitis or in good health (not recorded which). V usage is TRBV12-3 or TRBV12-4 and J usage is TRBJ2-1; unclear D gene. Written as DNA, the CDR3 is TGTGCCAGCAGTTTGGAACACAATTCCTACAATGAGCAGTTCTTC. Its protein product is CASSLEHNSYNEQFF.